A single sample gave rise to the 8 T cell receptor beta chains below, sequenced in a study of read filtering for tumor transcriptome and immune sequencing. Molecular barcoded adaptors covering alpha/delta and beta/gamma chains were used on approximately 400 ng RNA. MiXCR, applied by TCRdb to the reads, yields one record per CDR3 protein. The top ten hold roughly 15% of the sample, which has 49,000 or so distinct CDR3 sequences, roughly 12% seen once. The source material was a population of CD138-negative cells sorted from bone marrow. These receptors were obtained from a donor aged 40 or older with multiple myeloma.

This clonotype was recorded at least ten times. This sequence joins TRBV7-2 and TRBJ1-1, with unresolved D. CDR3 size: 15 residues. Germline CDR1 SGHTA, CDR2 FQGNSA. The V gene lost 5 bases and the J gene lost 1 base, with 14 bases spanning the gap. In nucleotides, the CDR3 is TGTGCCAGCAGCATTTCCGGGTCACCGAACACTGAAGCTTTCTTT. It is translated as CASSISGSPNTEAFF. The variable domain in full, completed from reference TRBV7-2 and TRBJ1-1, reads GAGVSQSPSNKVTEKGKDVELRCDPISGHTALYWYRQSLGQGLEFLIYFQGNSAPDKSGLPSDRFSAERTGGSVSTLTIQRTQQEDSAVYLCASSISGSPNTEAFFGQGTRLTVV.

Ten or more counts support this clonotype. V is TRBV7-2 and J is TRBJ2-6; D is undetermined. V was trimmed by 5 bases and J by 0 bases, leaving 8 bases between them. The germline gives CDR1 SGHTA, CDR2 FQGNSA. The CDR3 extends over 15 amino acids. The CDR3 coding sequence is TGTGCCAGCAGCCAGTTAGGCTCTGGGGCCAACGTCCTGACTTTC. It specifies CASSQLGSGANVLTF.

With respect to this clonotype: With a far larger clone one base away, a read error is the likely cause. The J gene is TRBJ2-1, the V gene TRBV9; D unresolved. The CDR3 runs 14 residues. Looked up from germline, CDR1 is SGDLS and CDR2 is YYNGEE. The CDR3 DNA sequence: TGTGCCAGCAGCGGTAGCTCGGGCTACAATGAGCAGTTATTC. Its translation is CASSGSSGYNEQLF. The full variable domain, rest sourced from reference TRBV9 and TRBJ2-1, is DSGVTQTPKHLITATGQRVTLRCSPRSGDLSVYWYQQSLDQGLQFLIQYYNGEERAKGNILERFSAQQFPDLHSELNLSSLELGDSALYFCASSGSSGYNEQLFGPGTRLTVL.

By its share, this clonotype is medium-sized. The rearrangement joins TRBV27 to TRBJ2-1; D remains ambiguous. Deletions cut 0 bases from V and 2 bases from J, with 8 bases between. In germline, CDR1 is MNHEY, CDR2 SMNVEV (reference sequence). This CDR3 is built from 15 residues. The CDR3 sequence is CASSLSSTAYNEQFF. The CDR3 DNA is TGTGCCAGCAGTTTATCGAGCACGGCCTACAATGAGCAGTTCTTC.

This clonotype was recorded many times. This rearrangement joins TRBV5-5 to TRBJ2-1; 12 bases align to TRBD2. This CDR3 contains 18 residues. The junction had 15 bases not matched to a gene; V was cut back by 4 bases and J by 7 bases. Germline V lookup: CDR1 SGHKS, CDR2 YYEKEE (reference sequence). The CDR3 DNA is TGTGCCAGCAGCCCAGGGACTAGCGGGCCACCACGCAAGAATGAGCAGTTCTTC. Its translation: CASSPGTSGPPRKNEQFF.

CDR3 nucleotides: TGTGCCAGCAGCCTTCAACCAGCGGGAGTCCCCTACAATGAGCAGTTCTTC. Residues: CASSLQPAGVPYNEQFF. The chain joins TRBV11-2 to TRBJ2-1; 8 nucleotides agree with TRBD2. This CDR3 is 17 amino acids long. Germline lookup yields CDR1 SGHAT and CDR2 FQNNGV. V was pared by 5 bases and J by 2 bases, with 11 bases of the junction left unmatched.

This clonotype was found many times. This rearrangement joins TRBV15 to TRBJ1-4; 7 nucleotides match TRBD1. Germline CDR1 and CDR2: LNHNV and YYDKDF (reference sequence). The CDR3 is 13 amino acids. V gave up 5 bases and J gave up 8 bases; unmatched junction bases: 5. Here the CDR3 reads CATSSGQKEKLFF. CDR3 coding DNA: TGTGCCACCAGCTCGGGACAGAAAGAAAAACTGTTTTTT.

This clonotype was seen ten or more times. The chain uses TRBV11-2 and TRBJ2-1; 8 bases align to TRBD2. CDR1 SGHAT and CDR2 FQNNGV come from the germline V gene. CDR3 length equals 13 residues. The V and J ends lost 6 bases and 7 bases, in that order; junction bases with no gene match: 5. CDR3 DNA sequence: TGTGCCAGCAGTCCCGGGACTAGTAATGAGCAGTTCTTC. Translated, it gives CASSPGTSNEQFF.